The clone carrying this T cell receptor beta chain occurred many times. As yet, its antigen is unknown. The data are from a study of T cells in Graves' hyperthyroidism and ophthalmopathy. Study outcomes and limitations: Onset of ophthalmopathy came a median approximately 6.9 months after the model predicted it. The majority of expanded thyroid clonotypes above 0.001 also appeared in blood.

TCR beta CDR3 sequences were amplified from RNA transcripts. First-round RT-PCR of the TCR CDR3 relied on the HTBI primer set. Using its own MiXCR run on the multiplex PCR reads, TCRdb lists one record per CDR3 protein. The table includes approximately 700,000 distinct CDR3 sequences, about a sixth detected once. V was pared by 2 bases and J by 2 bases, with 7 bases of the junction left unmatched. This CDR3 has 17 amino acids. CDR1 and CDR2 (germline): SNHLY, FYNNEI. The source of this sequence is a man between 18 and 29 years old with Graves' hyperthyroidism. The sample taken for sequencing was blood. The chain recombines TRBV2 with TRBJ1-2; 11 nucleotides line up with TRBD1. The CDR3 nucleotides are TGTGCCAGCAGTGAACTCCCCCGGGACAGGGGGAACTATGGCTACACCTTC. This encodes CASSELPRDRGNYGYTF.